The 25 T cell receptor beta chains listed next were all sequenced from one sample in a study of identifying expanded T cells in peripheral blood. Generated by immunoSEQ multiplex PCR, the TCRdb table keeps only in-frame clones and is missing some. The sample records about 83,000 clones, around 89% being singletons. Specimen: blood. Receptor source: a person between 18 and 75 years old in good health.

J is TRBJ2-1 and V is TRBV7-2; D is perhaps TRBD2 (5 bases). The CDR3 sequence is 12 residues long. Germline loops: CDR1 SGHTA, CDR2 FQGNSA. Trimming pared 8 bases from V and 8 bases from J, leaving 13 bases between. The CDR3 spells CASQRVYDEQFF. Written as DNA, the CDR3 is TGTGCCAGCCAGAGGGTATACGATGAGCAGTTCTTC.

This clone appeared once. The genes are TRBV6-6 and TRBJ1-1, with D perhaps matching TRBD1 (6 bases). The germline V and J ends were trimmed by 6 bases and 0 bases, with 14 bases remaining between them. CDR3 length: 15 residues. Germline V gene lookup returns CDR1 MNHNY and CDR2 SVGAGI (reference sequence). CDR3 in DNA: TGTGCCAGCAGGATCTCGACAGGATTGAACACTGAAGCTTTCTTT. Translated: CASRISTGLNTEAFF.

The V call is TRBV7-2, the J call TRBJ2-5; weak D call: TRBD2 (6 bases). From germline, CDR1 is SGHTA and CDR2 FQGNSA. This CDR3 spans 17 amino acids. Trimming shortened V by 0 bases and J by 4 bases, and 18 bases separated the two germline ends. The CDR3 coding sequence is TGTGCCAGCAGCTTAGCGCCTGGAGGGCCGTTAGTAGAGACCCAGTACTTC. Translating it yields CASSLAPGGPLVETQYF. Drawing the rest from reference TRBV7-2 and TRBJ2-5, the complete variable domain is GAGVSQSPSNKVTEKGKDVELRCDPISGHTALYWYRQSLGQGLEFLIYFQGNSAPDKSGLPSDRFSAERTGGSVSTLTIQRTQQEDSAVYLCASSLAPGGPLVETQYFGPGTRLLVL.

The V and J genes are TRBV4-1 and TRBJ2-5; 12 bases are a match to TRBD2. Germline CDR1 and CDR2: MGHRA and YSYEKL. This CDR3 contains 16 residues. V dropped 4 bases and J dropped 5; count of bases not matched to a gene: 8. In nucleotides, the CDR3 is TGCGCCAGCAGCCGATTAGGACTAGCGGGGCGCGAGACCCAGTACTTC. It encodes CASSRLGLAGRETQYF.

The gene calls are TRBV7-2 and TRBJ2-7, with D hard to call. The CDR3 is 15 amino acids. Trimming stripped 5 bases from V and 3 bases from J, with 17 bases between. In germline, CDR1 is SGHTA, CDR2 FQGNSA. CDR3 coding DNA: TGTGCCAGCAGCCCCGTGGCGGTAAGGAGCTACGAGCAGTACTTC. This codes for CASSPVAVRSYEQYF. The entire variable domain, with the rest obtained from reference TRBV7-2 and TRBJ2-7, is as follows: GAGVSQSPSNKVTEKGKDVELRCDPISGHTALYWYRQSLGQGLEFLIYFQGNSAPDKSGLPSDRFSAERTGGSVSTLTIQRTQQEDSAVYLCASSPVAVRSYEQYFGPGTRLTVT.

The J gene is TRBJ2-5, the V gene TRBV11-1; 8 bases match TRBD2. Germline assignment: CDR1 SGHAT and CDR2 FQDESV (reference sequence). With V trimmed by 1 base and J by 0 bases, 4 bases remained unmatched. The CDR3 spans 16 residues. The CDR3 loop is CASSLGVAGYQETQYF. The CDR3 DNA is TGTGCCAGCAGCTTAGGGGTAGCGGGATACCAAGAGACCCAGTACTTC.

This chain links TRBV10-2 with TRBJ2-5; D uncertain. The ends were cut back, 3 bases at V and 14 bases at J, with 16 bases in the middle. The CDR3 is made up of 12 amino acids. Per the germline V gene, CDR1 is WSHSY and CDR2 is SAAADI. CDR3 loop: CASSDPETPLYF. CDR3 nucleotide sequence: TGCGCCAGCAGTGATCCTGAGACACCGCTTTACTTC.

The V call is TRBV5-4, the J call TRBJ2-2; D is unclear. The CDR3 sequence is 15 residues long. The V gene lost 0 bases and the J gene lost 1 base, with 7 bases spanning the gap. The V gene's germline CDR1 is SGHNT and CDR2 YYREEE (reference sequence). CDR3 coding DNA: TGTGCCAGCAGCTTGGCTAGTCTGAACACCGGGGAGCTGTTTTTT. Translation: CASSLASLNTGELFF.

The chain uses TRBV5-6 and TRBJ2-3; the D is unclear. Between the trimmed V and J ends, which lost 7 bases and 0 bases, there was a span of 9 bases. Germline CDR1 and CDR2: SGHDT and YYEEEE. The CDR3 covers 13 residues. The CDR3 sequence: CASGILSTDTQYF. CDR3 DNA: TGTGCCAGCGGGATACTTAGCACAGATACGCAGTATTTT.

This chain uses TRBV7-2 with TRBJ2-7; D is possibly TRBD2 (6 bases). Germline CDR1 and CDR2: SGHTA and FQGNSA. V lost 1 base and J 2 bases, leaving 15 bases between the germline ends. The CDR3 covers 16 residues. The CDR3: CASSLVFVGGTYEQYF. CDR3 DNA: TGTGCCAGCAGCTTAGTATTTGTGGGAGGCACCTACGAGCAGTACTTC.

The rearrangement links TRBV19 to TRBJ1-5; unclear D gene. The CDR3 sequence is 14 residues long. Trimming left V 8 bases short and J 5 bases short, with 16 bases between. The germline gives CDR1 LNHDA, CDR2 SQIVND (reference sequence). CDR3 loop: CASVARTGYQPQHF. The CDR3 nucleotides are TGTGCCAGTGTCGCCCGCACGGGGTATCAGCCCCAGCATTTT.

The chain uses TRBV7-8 and TRBJ2-1, with TRBD1 matching over 11 bases. The CDR3 spans 14 residues. V lost 7 bases and J lost 8; bases outside the gene matches: 7. Germline values: CDR1 SGHVS, CDR2 FQNEAQ. Here the CDR3 DNA reads TGTGCCAGCAAGCAGGGGACAGGGGGGGATGAGCAGTTCTTC. It is translated as CASKQGTGGDEQFF.

The rearrangement links TRBV27 to TRBJ2-2, with D possibly matching TRBD1 (6 bases). V gave up 0 bases and J gave up 6 bases, with 11 bases separating them. The CDR3 is 15 amino acids. Per the germline V gene, CDR1 is MNHEY and CDR2 is SMNVEV (reference sequence). The DNA for the CDR3 is TGTGCCAGCAGTTTATCAGGGGCAGGGGCCGGGGAGCTGTTTTTT. This gives the protein CASSLSGAGAGELFF.

The rearrangement uses TRBV5-4 and TRBJ2-1; no firm D call. The V and J ends lost 2 bases and 6 bases respectively, with 12 bases between them. CDR1 is SGHNT, CDR2 YYREEE, per germline (reference sequence). The CDR3 sequence is 14 residues long. The chain's CDR3 is CASSFGSTANEQFF. CDR3 in DNA: TGTGCCAGCAGCTTCGGGTCGACGGCCAATGAGCAGTTCTTC. The full variable domain, with the rest looked up from reference TRBV5-4 and TRBJ2-1, is ETGVTQSPTHLIKTRGQQVTLRCSSQSGHNTVSWYQQALGQGPQFIFQYYREEENGRGNFPPRFSGLQFPNYSSELNVNALELDDSALYLCASSFGSTANEQFFGPGTRLTVL.

This chain connects TRBV6-5 to TRBJ1-2; 8 bases align to TRBD1. Germline CDR1 MNHEY, CDR2 SVGAGI. This CDR3 is 14 amino acids long. Germline trimming cut 6 bases from V and 8 bases from J; bases unmatched to any gene: 11. The CDR3 here is CASRIPGQGSGYTF. Written as DNA, the CDR3 is TGTGCCAGCAGGATCCCCGGACAGGGAAGCGGCTACACCTTC.

This chain joins TRBV25-1 and TRBJ1-1; possible D gene TRBD1, 5 bases. The germline CDR1 and CDR2 sequences are MGHDK and SYGVNS. V was shortened by 6 bases and J by 6 bases, with 17 bases between the two germline ends. The CDR3 totals 14 residues. The DNA of the CDR3 is TGTGCCAGCAGCGTCGGGGTGGGGGGGGCTGAAGCTTTCTTT. Translating it yields CASSVGVGGAEAFF. The entire variable domain, with the rest obtained from reference TRBV25-1 and TRBJ1-1, is as follows: EADIYQTPRYLVIGTGKKITLECSQTMGHDKMYWYQQDPGMELHLIHYSYGVNSTEKGDLSSESTVSRIRTEHFPLTLESARPSHTSQYLCASSVGVGGAEAFFGQGTRLTVV.

The J gene is TRBJ2-5, the V gene TRBV11-2, with D possibly TRBD1 on 5 matching bases. Germline-derived CDR1 and CDR2 are SGHAT and FQNNGV. The ends were cut back, 2 bases at V and 2 bases at J, with 15 bases in the middle. The CDR3 length is 16 residues. The CDR3 reads CASSLSSGRQQETQYF. For the CDR3, the DNA is TGTGCCAGCAGCTTAAGTTCAGGGCGACAACAAGAGACCCAGTACTTC.

This rearrangement joins TRBV7-9 to TRBJ2-2; no clear D. The CDR3 sequence is 18 residues long. From germline, CDR1 is SEHNR and CDR2 FQNEAQ (reference sequence). V dropped 0 bases and J dropped 6 bases, with 20 bases sitting between them. The CDR3 region has the DNA TGTGCCAGCAGCTTAGCGCTGGGTCCTTTTACTTCTGCCGGGGAGCTGTTTTTT. This sequence encodes CASSLALGPFTSAGELFF.

Only a few counts were recorded for this clone. The chain recombines TRBV29-1 with TRBJ1-1; D is unclear. This CDR3 comprises 14 residues. Trimming took off 3 bases at V and 1 base at J, with 12 bases between the two ends. The germline CDR1 and CDR2 sequences are SQVTM and ANQGSEA. CDR3 sequence (DNA): TGCAGCGTTGAGGCTACACACAGGAACACTGAAGCTTTCTTT. This codes for CSVEATHRNTEAFF.

The chain uses TRBV18 and TRBJ1-3, with D possibly TRBD1 on 6 matching bases. The CDR3 spans 13 residues. CDR1 KGHSH and CDR2 LQKENI come from the germline V gene. Trimming took off 6 bases at V and 4 bases at J, with 10 bases between the two ends. DNA of the CDR3: TGTGCCAGCTCCTACGGGACAGGAAACACCATATATTTT. It is translated as CASSYGTGNTIYF.

This clone is a singleton in its sample. This chain links TRBV6-5 with TRBJ2-3, with a possible D match to TRBD1 (5 bases). Germline V gene sequence: CDR1 MNHEY, CDR2 SVGAGI. V dropped 8 bases and J dropped 3 bases, with 12 bases sitting between them. The CDR3 has 13 residues. CDR3 residues: CASRVGETDTQYF. The CDR3 nucleotides are TGTGCCAGCCGAGTAGGGGAAACAGATACGCAGTATTTT.

This rearrangement joins TRBV6-1 to TRBJ2-7, with unresolved D. Germline V gene data show CDR1 as MNHNS and CDR2 as SASEGT. This CDR3 comprises 13 residues. V was shortened by 0 bases and J by 11 bases, with 14 bases between the two germline ends. The chain's CDR3 is CASSEAASRVEYF. CDR3 nucleotides: TGTGCCAGCAGTGAAGCGGCCAGTAGAGTGGAGTACTTC.

CDR3 loop: CASSLASRSGYEQYF. CDR3 DNA sequence: TGTGCCAGCAGCTTAGCGAGCAGGTCGGGGTACGAGCAGTACTTC. The chain carries TRBV7-9 and TRBJ2-7; D perhaps matches TRBD2 (5 bases). Trimming left V 0 bases short and J 4 bases short, with 13 bases between. Germline CDR1 SEHNR, CDR2 FQNEAQ (reference sequence). The CDR3 contains 15 residues.

The V and J genes are TRBV28 and TRBJ2-3, with unresolved D. The germline V and J ends were trimmed by 3 bases and 0 bases, with 7 bases remaining between them. Germline V gene data show CDR1 as MDHEN and CDR2 as SYDVKM. The length of the CDR3 is 14 residues. The DNA of the CDR3 is TGTGCCAGCAGTTTCTCGGGTAGCACAGATACGCAGTATTTT. It encodes CASSFSGSTDTQYF.

V usage is TRBV5-6 and J usage is TRBJ2-7; no clear D gene. V was clipped by 1 base and J by 2 bases, with 10 bases between them. The CDR3 loop spans 14 amino acids. Germline V lookup: CDR1 SGHDT, CDR2 YYEEEE. The CDR3 sequence: CASSLRSVPYEQYF. The DNA of the CDR3 is TGTGCCAGCAGCTTGAGAAGCGTCCCCTACGAGCAGTACTTC.